In its sample, the clone carrying this T cell receptor (beta chain) was seen many times. Its cognate antigen is unknown. CDR3 regions of TCR beta were amplified from RNA transcripts. Second-round multiplex PCR followed a first-round RT-PCR using HTBI primers. TCRdb re-called the multiplex PCR reads through MiXCR, storing one row per CDR3 protein. The sample has a few hundred thousand distinct CDR3 sequences; roughly 15% are singletons. The data originate from a study of Graves' ophthalmopathy and Graves' hyperthyroidism. Study-wide results and limits: A majority of expanded thyroid clonotypes exceeding 0.001 frequency were likewise present in blood.

Germline CDR1 and CDR2: SGHRS and YFSETQ. This CDR3 is built from 16 residues. V shed 0 bases and J shed 1 base, with 10 bases lying between them. Absence of ophthalmopathy within 18 months of follow-up defined stable hyperthyroidism. The PBMCs originated from roughly 9.6 ml of fresh peripheral blood. This TCR came from a woman between 18 and 29 years old with stable Graves' hyperthyroidism. Sequencing was done on a sample of peripheral blood. This chain links TRBV5-1 with TRBJ2-2; no definite D call. The CDR3 DNA follows: TGCGCCAGCAGCTTGGATCCGTGGGGGAACACCGGGGAGCTGTTTTTT. Protein product: CASSLDPWGNTGELFF.